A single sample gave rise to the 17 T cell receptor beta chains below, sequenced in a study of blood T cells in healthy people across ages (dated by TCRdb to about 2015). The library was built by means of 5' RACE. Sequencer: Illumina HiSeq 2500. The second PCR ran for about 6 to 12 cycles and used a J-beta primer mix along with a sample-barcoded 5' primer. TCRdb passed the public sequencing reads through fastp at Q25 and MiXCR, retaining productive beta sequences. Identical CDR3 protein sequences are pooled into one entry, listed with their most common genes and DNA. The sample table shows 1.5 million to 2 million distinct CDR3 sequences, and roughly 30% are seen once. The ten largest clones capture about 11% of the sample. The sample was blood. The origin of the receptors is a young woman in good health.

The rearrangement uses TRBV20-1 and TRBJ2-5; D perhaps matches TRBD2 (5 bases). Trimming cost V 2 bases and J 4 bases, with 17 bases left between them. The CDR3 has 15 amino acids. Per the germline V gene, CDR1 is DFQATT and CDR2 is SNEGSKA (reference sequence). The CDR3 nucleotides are TGCAGTGCTAGAAACCCTACGGGAACGAGAGAGACCCAGTACTTC. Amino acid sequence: CSARNPTGTRETQYF.

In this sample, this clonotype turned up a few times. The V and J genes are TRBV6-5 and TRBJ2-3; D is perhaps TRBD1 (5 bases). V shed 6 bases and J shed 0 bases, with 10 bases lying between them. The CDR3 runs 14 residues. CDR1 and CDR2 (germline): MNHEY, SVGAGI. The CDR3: CASRPKGSTDTQYF. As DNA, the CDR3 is TGTGCCAGCAGGCCTAAGGGGAGCACAGATACGCAGTATTTT.

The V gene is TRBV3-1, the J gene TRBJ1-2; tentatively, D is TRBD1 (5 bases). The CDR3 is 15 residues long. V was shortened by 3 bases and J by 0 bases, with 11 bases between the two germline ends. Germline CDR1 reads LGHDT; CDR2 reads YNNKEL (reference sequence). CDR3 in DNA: TGTGCCAGCAGCCAGAACAGGCGAACTAACTATGGCTACACCTTC. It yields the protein CASSQNRRTNYGYTF.

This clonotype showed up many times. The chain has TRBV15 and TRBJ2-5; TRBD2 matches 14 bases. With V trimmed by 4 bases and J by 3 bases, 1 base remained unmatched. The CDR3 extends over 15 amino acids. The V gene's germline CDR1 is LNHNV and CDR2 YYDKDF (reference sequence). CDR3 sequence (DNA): TGTGCCACCAGCACGGGACTAGCGGGAGAAGAGACCCAGTACTTC. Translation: CATSTGLAGEETQYF. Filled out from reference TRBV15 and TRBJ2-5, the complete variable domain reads DAMVIQNPRYQVTQFGKPVTLSCSQTLNHNVMYWYQQKSSQAPKLLFHYYDKDFNNEADTPDNFQSRRPNTSFCFLDIRSPGLGDTAMYLCATSTGLAGEETQYFGPGTRLLVL.

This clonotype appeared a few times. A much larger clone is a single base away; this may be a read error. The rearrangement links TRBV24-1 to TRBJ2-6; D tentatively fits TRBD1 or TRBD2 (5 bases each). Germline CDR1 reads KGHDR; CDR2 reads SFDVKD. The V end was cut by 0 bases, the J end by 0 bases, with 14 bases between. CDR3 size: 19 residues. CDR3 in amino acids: CATSDLARGSDSGANVLTF. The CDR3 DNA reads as TGTGCCACCAGTGATTTGGCCCGGGGCTCGGACTCTGGGGCCAACGTCCTGACTTTC.

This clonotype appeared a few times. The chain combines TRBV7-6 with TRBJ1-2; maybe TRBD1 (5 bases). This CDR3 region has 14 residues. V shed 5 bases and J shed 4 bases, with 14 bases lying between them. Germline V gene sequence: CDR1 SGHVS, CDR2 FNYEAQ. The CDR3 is CASSPTAGAYGYTF. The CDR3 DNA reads TGTGCCAGCAGCCCAACCGCCGGGGCCTATGGCTACACCTTC. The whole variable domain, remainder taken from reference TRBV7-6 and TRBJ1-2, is GAGVSQSPRYKVTKRGQDVALRCDPISGHVSLYWYRQALGQGPEFLTYFNYEAQQDKSGLPNDRFSAERPEGSISTLTIQRTEQRDSAMYRCASSPTAGAYGYTFGSGTRLTVV.

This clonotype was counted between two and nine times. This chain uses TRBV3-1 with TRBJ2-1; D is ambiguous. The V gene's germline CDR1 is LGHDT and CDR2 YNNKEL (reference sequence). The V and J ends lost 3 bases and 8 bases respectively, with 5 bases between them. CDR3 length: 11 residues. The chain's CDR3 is CASSHDYEQFF. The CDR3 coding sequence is TGTGCCAGCAGCCACGACTATGAGCAGTTCTTC.

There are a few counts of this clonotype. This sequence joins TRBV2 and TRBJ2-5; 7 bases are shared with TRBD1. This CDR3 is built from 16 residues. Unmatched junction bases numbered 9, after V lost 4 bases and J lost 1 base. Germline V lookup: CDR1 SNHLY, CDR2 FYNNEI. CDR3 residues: CASSADMGQLQETQYF. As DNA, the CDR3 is TGTGCCAGCAGTGCGGATATGGGACAGCTCCAAGAGACCCAGTACTTC.

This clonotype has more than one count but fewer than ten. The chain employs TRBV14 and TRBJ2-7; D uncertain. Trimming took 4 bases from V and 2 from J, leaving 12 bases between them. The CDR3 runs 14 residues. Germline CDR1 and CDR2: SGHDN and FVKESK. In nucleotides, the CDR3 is TGTGCCAGCAGCCCTCGACGGAATCCCTACGAGCAGTACTTC. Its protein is CASSPRRNPYEQYF.

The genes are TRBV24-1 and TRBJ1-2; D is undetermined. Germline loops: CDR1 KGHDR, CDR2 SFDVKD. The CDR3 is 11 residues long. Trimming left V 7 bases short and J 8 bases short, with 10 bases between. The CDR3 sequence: CATSSGSGYTF. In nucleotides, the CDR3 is TGTGCCACCAGCTCCGGGTCGGGCTACACCTTC.

CDR3 sequence: CASSLIAGGSTDTQYF. The CDR3 DNA sequence: TGTGCCAGCAGTTTAATAGCGGGGGGTAGCACAGATACGCAGTATTTT. The V call is TRBV3-1, the J call TRBJ2-3, with TRBD2 identical over 10 bases. Trimming removed 6 bases from V and 0 bases from J; junction bases left unmatched: 6. The CDR3 extends over 16 amino acids. CDR1 LGHDT and CDR2 YNNKEL come from the germline V gene (reference sequence).

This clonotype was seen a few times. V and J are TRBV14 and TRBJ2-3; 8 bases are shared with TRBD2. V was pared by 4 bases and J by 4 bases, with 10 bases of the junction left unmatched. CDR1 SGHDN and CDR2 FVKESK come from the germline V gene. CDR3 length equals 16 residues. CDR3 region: CASSPWTSRMSDTQYF. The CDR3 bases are TGTGCCAGCAGCCCGTGGACTAGCCGTATGTCAGATACGCAGTATTTT.

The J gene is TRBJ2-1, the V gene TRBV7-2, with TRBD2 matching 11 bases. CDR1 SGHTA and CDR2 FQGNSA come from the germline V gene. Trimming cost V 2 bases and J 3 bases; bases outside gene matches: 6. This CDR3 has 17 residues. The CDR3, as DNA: TGTGCCAGCAGCTTACCACTAGCGGGGGCAGTCTACAATGAGCAGTTCTTC. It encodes CASSLPLAGAVYNEQFF.

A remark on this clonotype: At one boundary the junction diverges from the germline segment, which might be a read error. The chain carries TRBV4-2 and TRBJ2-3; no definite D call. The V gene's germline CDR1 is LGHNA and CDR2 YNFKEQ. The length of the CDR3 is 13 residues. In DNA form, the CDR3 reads TGTGCCAACAGCCCTCGTGGCACAGATACGCAGTATTTT. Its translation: CANSPRGTDTQYF.

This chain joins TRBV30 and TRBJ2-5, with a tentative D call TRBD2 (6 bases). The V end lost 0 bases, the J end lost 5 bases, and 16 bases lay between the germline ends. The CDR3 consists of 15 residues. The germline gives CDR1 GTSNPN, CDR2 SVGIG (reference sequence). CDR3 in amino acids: CAWSVGAGPRETQYF. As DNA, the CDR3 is TGTGCCTGGAGTGTGGGAGCGGGCCCGCGGGAGACCCAGTACTTC.

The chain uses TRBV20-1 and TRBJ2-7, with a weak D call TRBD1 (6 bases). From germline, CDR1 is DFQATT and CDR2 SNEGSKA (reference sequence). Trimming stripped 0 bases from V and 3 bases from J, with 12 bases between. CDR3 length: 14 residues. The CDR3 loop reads CSARERDKIYEQYF. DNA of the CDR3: TGCAGTGCTAGAGAGAGGGACAAAATCTACGAGCAGTACTTC.

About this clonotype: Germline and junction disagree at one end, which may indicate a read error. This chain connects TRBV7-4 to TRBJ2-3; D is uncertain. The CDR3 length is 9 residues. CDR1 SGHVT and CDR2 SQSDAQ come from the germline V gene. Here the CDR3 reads CVSTDTQYF. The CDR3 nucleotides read TGTGTCAGCACAGATACGCAGTATTTT.